The 30 T cell receptor beta chains reported below all come from one sample, sequenced in a study of T-cell memory formation after mild COVID-19. TCRdb independently ran MiXCR on the 5' RACE reads; one entry per CDR3 protein. Found here are under 600,000 distinct CDR3 sequences, roughly 21% of them singletons; the top ten hold under 8.5%. Input material: PBMCs or a T cell subset sorted from them (not recorded which). The origin of the receptors is an adult woman who had mild COVID-19 (a few samples of this study predate the infection). Cell type and time point are not known.

This clonotype was detected only a few times. The rearrangement links TRBV3-1 to TRBJ1-1; unclear D gene. The CDR3 runs to 14 residues. Trimming left V 0 bases short and J 0 bases short, with 5 bases between. Germline lookup yields CDR1 LGHDT and CDR2 YNNKEL (reference sequence). The CDR3 coding sequence is TGTGCCAGCAGCCAAGAAGGAGTGAACACTGAAGCTTTCTTT. This gives the protein CASSQEGVNTEAFF.

Only a few counts were recorded for this clonotype. The V gene is TRBV9, the J gene TRBJ2-6, with D unclear. The CDR3 runs to 14 residues. Trimming removed 2 bases at V and 0 bases at J, with 3 bases between. Germline lookup yields CDR1 SGDLS and CDR2 YYNGEE. This CDR3 is CASSVDSGANVLTF. The CDR3 region has the DNA TGTGCCAGCAGCGTGGACTCTGGGGCCAACGTCCTGACTTTC.

This clonotype was seen only a few times. The chain links TRBV12-5 to TRBJ2-1, with D maybe TRBD1 (5 bases). The V end lost 0 bases, the J end lost 3 bases, and 15 bases lay between the germline ends. Germline assignment: CDR1 LGHNT and CDR2 FRNRAP. This CDR3 spans 17 amino acids. CDR3: CASGLVQVPGVYNEQFF. In DNA form, the CDR3 reads TGTGCTAGTGGTTTGGTACAGGTCCCAGGAGTCTACAATGAGCAGTTCTTC.

This clonotype was observed a few times. V gene TRBV7-2 combines with J gene TRBJ2-2; TRBD2 matches 7 bases. Germline loops: CDR1 SGHTA, CDR2 FQGNSA. V lost 4 bases and J lost 5; bases outside the gene matches: 7. CDR3 size: 15 residues. This chain's CDR3 is CASSWGGGGTGELFF. The CDR3 DNA follows: TGTGCCAGCAGCTGGGGCGGGGGAGGGACCGGGGAGCTGTTTTTT.

This clonotype occurred a few times. This rearrangement joins TRBV6-5 to TRBJ2-1; 12 nucleotides line up with TRBD1. CDR1 and CDR2 (germline): MNHEY, SVGAGI. Germline trimming cut 4 bases from V and 7 bases from J; bases unmatched to any gene: 20. CDR3 size: 20 residues. Here the CDR3 DNA reads TGTGCCAGCAGTTTACTCGTTCCCGCCGGGACAGGGGGCTATGTGAATGAGCAGTTCTTC. This codes for CASSLLVPAGTGGYVNEQFF.

In its sample, this clonotype was seen many times. The chain combines TRBV5-1 with TRBJ2-7, with 9 bases that match TRBD1. The CDR3 runs 16 residues. Trimming at V came to 5 bases and at J to 2 bases, leaving 11 bases not matched to a gene. Germline lookup yields CDR1 SGHRS and CDR2 YFSETQ. The CDR3 DNA is TGCGCCAGCAGAGATAACACAGGGGGCGATCCCTACGAGCAGTACTTC. It translates to CASRDNTGGDPYEQYF.

The chain links TRBV5-1 to TRBJ2-1, with 7 bases lining up with TRBD2. J lost 5 bases, V lost 5 bases, and 10 bases had no gene match. Germline V lookup: CDR1 SGHRS, CDR2 YFSETQ. The CDR3 extends over 15 amino acids. The chain's CDR3 is CASSFGRARDNEQFF. CDR3 in DNA: TGCGCCAGCAGTTTTGGGAGGGCCAGGGACAATGAGCAGTTCTTC. Full variable domain (rest looked up from reference TRBV5-1 and TRBJ2-1): KAGVTQTPRYLIKTRGQQVTLSCSPISGHRSVSWYQQTPGQGLQFLFEYFSETQRNKGNFPGRFSGRQFSNSRSEMNVSTLELGDSALYLCASSFGRARDNEQFFGPGTRLTVL.

This rearrangement joins TRBV4-1 to TRBJ2-2, with 10 bases fitting TRBD1. V was pared by 2 bases and J by 6 bases, with 9 bases of the junction left unmatched. The CDR3 spans 17 residues. Per germline, CDR1 MGHRA and CDR2 YSYEKL. CDR3 sequence (DNA): TGCGCCAGCAGCCAACCCCGGGACAGGGGCCGTGCCGGGGAGCTGTTTTTT. It codes for CASSQPRDRGRAGELFF.

The gene calls are TRBV20-1 and TRBJ2-1; D is undetermined. Deletions cut 0 bases from V and 6 bases from J, with 9 bases between. Germline V CDR1 and CDR2: DFQATT, SNEGSKA (reference sequence). CDR3 length: 13 residues. The CDR3 DNA sequence: TGCAGTGCTAGAGATCTGGCTGGCAATGAGCAGTTCTTC. Protein sequence: CSARDLAGNEQFF.

CDR3 bases: TGTGCCAGCAGCTCCGGGACAGGGATCACAGATACGCAGTATTTT. It is translated as CASSSGTGITDTQYF. The chain couples TRBV5-4 to TRBJ2-3; 9 nucleotides agree with TRBD1. There are 15 residues in the CDR3. Germline V gives CDR1 SGHNT, CDR2 YYREEE (reference sequence). V gave up 3 bases and J gave up 2 bases; unmatched junction bases: 4.

The chain employs TRBV12-3 or TRBV12-4 and TRBJ1-1; 9 bases match TRBD1. V trimming: 1 base; J trimming: 3 bases; junction bases outside the gene matches: 9. CDR3 length equals 17 residues. CDR3 in DNA: TGTGCCAGCAGTTTAGAACCGGGACAGGGTCTGTACACTGAAGCTTTCTTT. As protein: CASSLEPGQGLYTEAFF.

The J gene is TRBJ2-7, the V gene TRBV27; the match to TRBD2 covers 8 bases. The CDR3 totals 16 residues. Germline values: CDR1 MNHEY, CDR2 SMNVEV (reference sequence). V gave up 6 bases and J gave up 5 bases; unmatched junction bases: 15. This CDR3 is CASRYGTRTFIHEQYF. In DNA, the CDR3 is TGTGCCAGCAGGTACGGGACTAGAACATTTATCCACGAGCAGTACTTC.

This clonotype showed up just once. This rearrangement joins TRBV7-6 to TRBJ2-7, with 11 nucleotides matching TRBD2. Germline CDR1 reads SGHVS; CDR2 reads FNYEAQ. V shed 5 bases and J 5 bases; nucleotides not matched to a gene: 11. CDR3 length equals 16 residues. CDR3 amino acids: CASSLPGTSGPHEQYF. In nucleotides, the CDR3 is TGTGCCAGCAGCCTGCCCGGGACTAGCGGCCCACACGAGCAGTACTTC.

This clonotype was recorded a few times. The V call is TRBV7-8, the J call TRBJ1-1, with D unclear. The CDR3 sequence is 13 residues long. Trimming took off 5 bases at V and 9 bases at J, with 16 bases between the two ends. The germline V gene encodes CDR1 SGHVS and CDR2 FQNEAQ. CDR3 sequence: CASSRGGVKQAFF. CDR3 DNA: TGTGCCAGCAGCCGCGGTGGGGTCAAGCAAGCTTTCTTT.

This clonotype was found many times. The rearrangement links TRBV30 to TRBJ2-1; 8 bases match TRBD2. Germline CDR1 reads GTSNPN; CDR2 reads SVGIG (reference sequence). CDR3 length equals 15 residues. V lost 0 bases, J lost 6 bases, and 7 bases stayed unmatched. This chain's CDR3 is CAWSVIRGGSNEQFF. DNA of the CDR3: TGTGCCTGGAGTGTAATCCGGGGGGGAAGCAATGAGCAGTTCTTC.

This chain uses TRBV19 with TRBJ2-1; 8 nucleotides agree with TRBD1. The trim removed 3 bases at V and 7 bases at J, leaving 5 bases unmatched. Germline CDR1 reads LNHDA; CDR2 reads SQIVND (reference sequence). The CDR3 sequence is 14 residues long. CDR3 in DNA: TGTGCCAGTAGTATGTTTCAGGGGGCGAATGAGCAGTTCTTC. Encoded protein: CASSMFQGANEQFF.

This clonotype was seen only a few times. The V gene is TRBV7-9, the J gene TRBJ2-4; D is undetermined. V lost 5 bases and J lost 7, with 12 bases in between. Germline CDR1 SEHNR, CDR2 FQNEAQ (reference sequence). The CDR3 has 13 residues. The CDR3 DNA reads TGTGCCAGCAGCCCACCCCTGAGGAACATTCAGTACTTC. It translates to CASSPPLRNIQYF. Full variable domain (outside the CDR3, taken from reference TRBV7-9 and TRBJ2-4): DTGVSQNPRHKITKRGQNVTFRCDPISEHNRLYWYRQTLGQGPEFLTYFQNEAQLEKSRLLSDRFSAERPKGSFSTLEIQRTEQGDSAMYLCASSPPLRNIQYFGAGTRLSVL.

This clonotype turned up a few times. This chain links TRBV29-1 with TRBJ1-2; TRBD1 might be the D (6 bases). This CDR3 contains 16 residues. The germline gives CDR1 SQVTM, CDR2 ANQGSEA. The V and J ends lost 6 bases and 2 bases respectively, with 22 bases between them. The CDR3 spells CSVLSPYRVVNYGYTF. The CDR3 nucleotides are TGCAGCGTCTTATCCCCCTACAGGGTCGTCAACTATGGCTACACCTTC.

This clonotype was detected a few times. J is TRBJ2-2 and V is TRBV12-3 or TRBV12-4, with TRBD2 matching 7 bases. This CDR3 is 14 amino acids long. The junction had 9 bases not matched to a gene; V was cut back by 6 bases and J by 8 bases. This CDR3 is CASRRAGSGGELFF. CDR3 DNA sequence: TGTGCCAGCAGGCGAGCGGGGTCGGGGGGGGAGCTGTTTTTT.

This sequence joins TRBV19 and TRBJ1-5; no clear D. The V end lost 3 bases, the J end lost 3 bases, and 12 bases lay between the germline ends. The germline CDR1 and CDR2 sequences are LNHDA and SQIVND (reference sequence). The CDR3 has 15 amino acids. CDR3 sequence: CASSIWAGNNQPQHF. The CDR3 DNA follows: TGTGCCAGTAGTATTTGGGCTGGGAACAATCAGCCCCAGCATTTT.

This clonotype turned up a few times. The genes are TRBV28 and TRBJ2-3; 11 positions agree with TRBD1. V was clipped by 4 bases and J by 4 bases; unmatched bases: 4. The germline V gene has CDR1 MDHEN and CDR2 SYDVKM. CDR3 length: 15 residues. CDR3 coding DNA: TGTGCCAGCAGTTCCGGGGACAGGGGGGCAGATACGCAGTATTTT. Translating gives CASSSGDRGADTQYF.

The rearrangement joins TRBV24-1 to TRBJ2-3, with 8 positions matching TRBD2. With V trimmed by 1 base and J by 1 base, 6 bases remained unmatched. The CDR3 sequence is 17 residues long. Germline V gene sequence: CDR1 KGHDR, CDR2 SFDVKD. CDR3 in DNA: TGTGCCACCAGTGATTTCTCAGCGGGAGCAGGCACAGATACGCAGTATTTT. It specifies CATSDFSAGAGTDTQYF.

The J gene is TRBJ1-1, the V gene TRBV11-2, with 8 bases lining up with TRBD1. With V trimmed by 2 bases and J by 7 bases, 6 bases remained unmatched. Per germline, CDR1 SGHAT and CDR2 FQNNGV. This CDR3 region has 14 residues. This CDR3 is CASSLLPDRGEAFF. The CDR3 nucleotides are TGTGCCAGCAGCTTATTACCCGACAGGGGTGAAGCTTTCTTT.

The gene calls are TRBV6-4 and TRBJ2-1; D is uncertain. V was clipped by 3 bases and J by 8 bases, with 20 bases between them. CDR1 is MRHNA, CDR2 SNTAGT, per germline. CDR3 length equals 16 residues. DNA of the CDR3: TGTGCCAGCAGTGAGCACGAGACAAGCCCGTGGGATGAGCAGTTCTTC. It is translated as CASSEHETSPWDEQFF.

The V call is TRBV10-3, the J call TRBJ2-7; D is tentatively TRBD1 or TRBD2 (7 bases each). Germline CDR1 reads ENHRY; CDR2 reads SYGVKD. Trimming left V 6 bases short and J 0 bases short, with 12 bases between. The CDR3 has 14 residues. This chain's CDR3 is CAIRERDSSYEQYF. In DNA, the CDR3 is TGTGCCATCAGGGAGCGGGACAGCTCCTACGAGCAGTACTTC.

This clonotype came up a few times. The chain has TRBV7-6 and TRBJ2-4, with 8 bases fitting TRBD1. The CDR3 consists of 16 residues. V lost 5 bases, J lost 6 bases, and 12 bases stayed unmatched. Germline V gene lookup returns CDR1 SGHVS and CDR2 FNYEAQ. CDR3 in DNA: TGTGCCAGCAGCCCTGAGGCCAGGGGGCTCGGAAACATTCAGTACTTC. Translating gives CASSPEARGLGNIQYF.

V usage is TRBV3-1 and J usage is TRBJ2-3; a possible D gene is TRBD1 (6 bases). CDR1 is LGHDT and CDR2 is YNNKEL in the germline V gene (reference sequence). Trimming pared 11 bases from V and 0 bases from J, leaving 12 bases between. The CDR3 sequence is 13 residues long. CDR3 region: CAAGRGSTDTQYF. The CDR3 DNA reads as TGTGCCGCCGGTAGGGGGAGCACAGATACGCAGTATTTT.

The genes are TRBV5-1 and TRBJ2-5; 9 positions agree with TRBD1. V lost 3 bases, J lost 5 bases, and 2 bases stayed unmatched. Germline V gives CDR1 SGHRS, CDR2 YFSETQ. The length of the CDR3 is 13 residues. CDR3 in amino acids: CASSWTGDETQYF. The CDR3 region has the DNA TGCGCCAGCAGCTGGACAGGGGACGAGACCCAGTACTTC.

This clonotype showed up many times. V and J are TRBV24-1 and TRBJ2-3; D tentatively fits TRBD1 or TRBD2 (5 bases each). The length of the CDR3 is 16 residues. The germline CDR1 and CDR2 sequences are KGHDR and SFDVKD. V lost 4 bases to trimming and J lost 9 bases, with 22 bases between them. The CDR3 coding sequence is TGTGCCACCAGTGACCCAACTCGAGACGGGGACCCGACGCAGTATTTT. As protein: CATSDPTRDGDPTQYF.

J is TRBJ1-2 and V is TRBV7-6; 8 bases fit TRBD1. V was clipped by 2 bases and J by 7 bases; unmatched bases: 9. CDR3 length: 15 amino acids. Germline assignment: CDR1 SGHVS and CDR2 FNYEAQ. The CDR3 spells CASSLPSQGAGGYTF. The CDR3 DNA reads as TGTGCCAGCAGCTTACCCTCCCAGGGGGCAGGTGGCTACACCTTC.